The present TCR beta chain was sequenced within a study of blood T cells in healthy people across ages. Findings and caveats of the study: Among long-lived donors, naive CD4+ cells were more numerous and diversity higher than in aged donors.

This clonotype appeared many times. Its target is not known. V was trimmed by 4 bases and J by 2 bases, leaving 15 bases between them. Looked up from germline, CDR1 is SGHAT and CDR2 is FQNNGV. The CDR3 has 15 amino acids. Sample-barcoded 5' priming and a J-beta primer mix drove a second PCR of roughly 6 to 12 cycles. TCRdb reanalysed the 5' RACE reads using MiXCR and keeps one entry per CDR3 protein. In the table there are about 1.7 million distinct CDR3 sequences, under 30% of which are singletons. The chain uses TRBV11-2 and TRBJ2-7, with D perhaps matching TRBD1 (5 bases). This clonotype was sampled from a woman in her 30s in good health. The material sequenced was blood. Here the CDR3 reads CASSYQDTETYEQYF. DNA of the CDR3: TGTGCCAGCAGCTACCAGGACACAGAGACCTACGAGCAGTACTTC. Full variable domain (rest looked up from reference TRBV11-2 and TRBJ2-7): EAGVAQSPRYKIIEKRQSVAFWCNPISGHATLYWYQQILGQGPKLLIQFQNNGVVDDSQLPKDRFSAERLKGVDSTLKIQPAKLEDSAVYLCASSYQDTETYEQYFGPGTRLTVT.